These 30 T cell receptor beta chains share one sample of origin, sequenced in a study of response to subunit inactivated influenza vaccine. TCRdb re-called the RT-PCR reads through MiXCR, storing one row per CDR3 protein. The table shows some 500,000 distinct CDR3 sequences, with about 25% occurring only once. Sequenced material: CD4+ T cells sorted from PBMCs, taken 5 to 6 days after vaccination. These receptors originate from a man between 50 and 59 years old who received an inactivated influenza vaccine.

The chain employs TRBV28 and TRBJ2-3; 13 nucleotides agree with TRBD2. V shed 2 bases, J shed 5 bases, and the junction held 7 bases outside the gene matches. CDR3 length: 17 residues. Germline V CDR1 and CDR2: MDHEN, SYDVKM. Here the CDR3 DNA reads TGTGCCAGCAGTTTAAGAGGACTAGCGGGAGCGGAAGATACGCAGTATTTT. It translates to CASSLRGLAGAEDTQYF.

DNA of the CDR3: TGCAGTGTGATGGTGAACACTGAAGCTTTCTTT. Protein sequence: CSVMVNTEAFF. The chain recombines TRBV20-1 with TRBJ1-1; D remains unclear. The CDR3 is 11 residues long. The germline CDR1 and CDR2 sequences are DFQATT and SNEGSKA (reference sequence). With 7 bases removed from V and 0 bases from J, the gap between germline ends came to 6 bases.

This clonotype was picked up many times. The chain employs TRBV7-2 and TRBJ1-1; D ambiguous. With 5 bases removed from V and 0 bases from J, the gap between germline ends came to 10 bases. The CDR3 covers 14 residues. Germline V gene data show CDR1 as SGHTA and CDR2 as FQGNSA. As DNA, the CDR3 is TGTGCCAGCAGCCGAGGCACCATGAACACTGAAGCTTTCTTT. Protein sequence: CASSRGTMNTEAFF.

This clonotype came up a few times. This rearrangement joins TRBV3-1 to TRBJ2-7, with D possibly matching TRBD1 (6 bases). Trimming removed 5 bases from V and 4 bases from J, with 15 bases in between. Germline CDR1 LGHDT, CDR2 YNNKEL (reference sequence). There are 14 residues in the CDR3. The CDR3 DNA follows: TGTGCCAGCAGCTCCAGGGCAGGGGCTTACGAGCAGTACTTC. Translated: CASSSRAGAYEQYF.

The chain couples TRBV6-1 to TRBJ1-1, with no clear D. V was shortened by 6 bases and J by 0 bases, with 11 bases between the two germline ends. There are 14 residues in the CDR3. Per the germline V gene, CDR1 is MNHNS and CDR2 is SASEGT. The CDR3, as DNA: TGTGCCAGCAGAGTTACAGCGGTGAACACTGAAGCTTTCTTT. Translation: CASRVTAVNTEAFF.

This clonotype was seen a few times. The gene calls are TRBV5-1 and TRBJ2-1, with 9 positions matching TRBD1. This CDR3 contains 17 residues. Germline assignment: CDR1 SGHRS and CDR2 YFSETQ. Unmatched junction bases numbered 8, after V lost 0 bases and J lost 4 bases. The chain's CDR3 is CASSLEPPGQGYNEQFF. CDR3 DNA: TGCGCCAGCAGCTTGGAACCCCCGGGACAGGGTTACAATGAGCAGTTCTTC.

The chain combines TRBV18 with TRBJ2-7; tentative D call: TRBD1 (6 bases). The germline V gene has CDR1 KGHSH and CDR2 LQKENI. This CDR3 spans 15 amino acids. Trimming took 3 bases from V and 3 from J, leaving 15 bases between them. This CDR3 reads CASSPPKTQGYEQYF. CDR3 sequence (DNA): TGTGCCAGCTCACCGCCTAAAACACAGGGCTACGAGCAGTACTTC. Variable domain in full (rest from reference TRBV18 and TRBJ2-7): NAGVMQNPRHLVRRRGQEARLRCSPMKGHSHVYWYRQLPEEGLKFMVYLQKENIIDESGMPKERFSAEFPKEGPSILRIQQVVRGDSAAYFCASSPPKTQGYEQYFGPGTRLTVT.

This chain links TRBV5-1 with TRBJ1-6; D possibly corresponds to TRBD1 (5 bases). The CDR3 is 20 amino acids. The germline V gene encodes CDR1 SGHRS and CDR2 YFSETQ. Deletions cut 0 bases from V and 7 bases from J, with 26 bases between. The CDR3 region is CASSLAMGGPPFVKNSPLHF. Written as DNA, the CDR3 is TGCGCCAGCAGCTTGGCCATGGGGGGACCTCCTTTTGTGAAAAATTCACCCCTCCACTTT. The whole variable domain, filled in from reference TRBV5-1 and TRBJ1-6, reads KAGVTQTPRYLIKTRGQQVTLSCSPISGHRSVSWYQQTPGQGLQFLFEYFSETQRNKGNFPGRFSGRQFSNSRSEMNVSTLELGDSALYLCASSLAMGGPPFVKNSPLHFGNGTRLTVT.

In this sample, this clonotype turned up a few times. This rearrangement joins TRBV7-2 to TRBJ1-5, with 7 positions matching TRBD1. Losses at the gene ends were 5 bases for V and 5 bases for J; bases not matched to a gene: 9. CDR1 is SGHTA and CDR2 is FQGNSA in the germline V gene. This CDR3 region has 15 residues. This chain's CDR3 is CASSVQGTAYQPQHF. The CDR3 DNA sequence: TGTGCCAGCAGCGTCCAGGGGACAGCCTATCAGCCCCAGCATTTT.

This sequence joins TRBV28 and TRBJ1-1, with D perhaps TRBD1 (5 bases). Germline loops: CDR1 MDHEN, CDR2 SYDVKM. The length of the CDR3 is 14 residues. Trimming shortened V by 6 bases and J by 5 bases, and 16 bases separated the two germline ends. The CDR3 is CASRPQGAETEAFF. CDR3 coding DNA: TGTGCCAGCAGACCCCAGGGAGCTGAGACTGAAGCTTTCTTT.

The rearrangement uses TRBV5-1 and TRBJ1-6, with 7 bases fitting TRBD1. There are 15 residues in the CDR3. V lost 4 bases and J lost 6; bases outside the gene matches: 7. The germline gives CDR1 SGHRS, CDR2 YFSETQ. The CDR3 loop is CASSPDRASNSPLHF. The CDR3 DNA sequence: TGCGCCAGCAGCCCCGACAGGGCTTCTAATTCACCCCTCCACTTT.

This clonotype was seen repeatedly, ten times or more. The chain is built from TRBV7-2 and TRBJ2-2; D gene ambiguous. CDR1 is SGHTA, CDR2 FQGNSA, per germline. V was shortened by 5 bases and J by 0 bases, with 10 bases between the two germline ends. The CDR3 runs 15 residues. The CDR3 DNA sequence: TGTGCCAGCAGCCCCCCGGTATCGAACACCGGGGAGCTGTTTTTT. It encodes CASSPPVSNTGELFF.

In regard to this clonotype: This may arise from a read error, as a much more abundant clone is one base away. This chain joins TRBV12-3 or TRBV12-4 and TRBJ2-5; D perhaps matches TRBD1 (5 bases). V lost 6 bases, J lost 0 bases, and 8 bases lay in between. This CDR3 has 13 amino acids. The CDR3, as DNA: TGTGCCAGCAGCAGACAGAACCAAGAGACCCAGTACTTC. It codes for CASSRQNQETQYF.

This clonotype was counted between two and nine times. The chain has TRBV12-3 or TRBV12-4 and TRBJ1-5, with a tentative D call TRBD1 (6 bases). This CDR3 contains 13 residues. V dropped 6 bases and J dropped 9 bases, with 15 bases sitting between them. In DNA, the CDR3 is TGTGCCAGCAGCCGGAGTCAGGGGTTGCCCCAGCATTTT. Its translation is CASSRSQGLPQHF.

The chain joins TRBV6-2 or TRBV6-3 to TRBJ2-3, with a weak D call TRBD1 (6 bases). In germline, CDR1 is MNHEY, CDR2 SVGEGT. The CDR3 contains 17 residues. The V end lost 0 bases, the J end lost 1 base, and 14 bases lay between the germline ends. For the CDR3, the DNA is TGTGCCAGCAGTTACTCGGACAGCCTCTCTGGCACAGATACGCAGTATTTT. Its protein product is CASSYSDSLSGTDTQYF.

This clonotype was counted between two and nine times. The rearrangement uses TRBV5-1 and TRBJ1-6; D is perhaps TRBD1 (5 bases). The V end lost 2 bases, the J end lost 8 bases, and 8 bases lay between the germline ends. The germline V gene has CDR1 SGHRS and CDR2 YFSETQ. CDR3 length equals 13 residues. The CDR3, as DNA: TGCGCCAGCAGCTTAGACAGAGATTCACCCCTCCACTTT. Protein sequence: CASSLDRDSPLHF. Using reference TRBV5-1 and TRBJ1-6 for the parts outside the CDR3, the full variable domain is KAGVTQTPRYLIKTRGQQVTLSCSPISGHRSVSWYQQTPGQGLQFLFEYFSETQRNKGNFPGRFSGRQFSNSRSEMNVSTLELGDSALYLCASSLDRDSPLHFGNGTRLTVT.

This clonotype was detected once. The chain joins TRBV20-1 to TRBJ1-1; perhaps TRBD1 as D (6 bases). The CDR3 has 14 residues. The V gene's germline CDR1 is DFQATT and CDR2 SNEGSKA (reference sequence). V was clipped by 2 bases and J by 0 bases, with 10 bases between them. CDR3 bases: TGCAGTGCTAGAAGGGGGGGGGTGAACACTGAAGCTTTCTTT. Translating gives CSARRGGVNTEAFF.

The chain couples TRBV6-5 to TRBJ1-6; D uncertain. The V gene's germline CDR1 is MNHEY and CDR2 SVGAGI. V was clipped by 0 bases and J by 5 bases, with 5 bases between them. The CDR3 has 14 amino acids. The CDR3 region has the DNA TGTGCCAGCAGTTACTCGCGGGATAATTCACCCCTCCACTTT. This codes for CASSYSRDNSPLHF.

The rearrangement links TRBV5-1 to TRBJ2-7, with 11 bases aligning to TRBD2. CDR3 length: 14 amino acids. The V gene end was trimmed by 1 base and the J gene end by 6 bases; junction bases not matched to a gene: 3. CDR1 SGHRS and CDR2 YFSETQ come from the germline V gene. This chain's CDR3 is CASSLKGLAVEQYF. The CDR3 nucleotides are TGCGCCAGCAGCTTGAAGGGACTAGCGGTCGAGCAGTACTTC. The variable domain in full, with the rest retrieved from reference TRBV5-1 and TRBJ2-7, is KAGVTQTPRYLIKTRGQQVTLSCSPISGHRSVSWYQQTPGQGLQFLFEYFSETQRNKGNFPGRFSGRQFSNSRSEMNVSTLELGDSALYLCASSLKGLAVEQYFGPGTRLTVT.

This clonotype has a count of ten or more. The V call is TRBV12-3 or TRBV12-4, the J call TRBJ2-7; 15 positions agree with TRBD2. CDR3 length: 20 residues. The ends lost 3 bases at V and 4 bases at J; junction bases unmatched: 16. The CDR3 nucleotides read TGTGCCAGCAGTTTCACAGGGACTAGCGGGGGGACTCATCGTCCTTACGAGCAGTACTTC. This translates into CASSFTGTSGGTHRPYEQYF.

The chain has TRBV29-1 and TRBJ1-5; D remains unclear. Germline CDR1 and CDR2: SQVTM and ANQGSEA. Trimming removed 6 bases at V and 2 bases at J, with 14 bases between. CDR3 length equals 14 residues. The CDR3 DNA sequence: TGCAGCGTCCTCCTCATGGGCCGCAATCAGCCCCAGCATTTT. Its translation is CSVLLMGRNQPQHF.

This clonotype was found a few times. The CDR3 is CSARPQGNSPLHF. CDR3 in DNA: TGCAGTGCTCGACCACAGGGGAATTCACCCCTCCACTTT. The rearrangement links TRBV20-1 to TRBJ1-6, with 7 bases that match TRBD1. The CDR3 runs 13 residues. Looked up from germline, CDR1 is DFQATT and CDR2 is SNEGSKA (reference sequence). V shed 5 bases and J 7 bases; nucleotides not matched to a gene: 5.

V and J are TRBV30 and TRBJ1-5, with TRBD1 matching 7 bases. The J segment lost 7 bases and the V segment lost 2 bases, leaving 8 bases of the junction unmatched. CDR3 length: 14 amino acids. CDR1 is GTSNPN, CDR2 SVGIG, per germline (reference sequence). CDR3 DNA sequence: TGTGCCTGGAGTCCCCGAGGGGGCAGGCAGCCCCAGCATTTT. It codes for CAWSPRGGRQPQHF.

The table lists this clonotype with a count of one. The CDR3 DNA reads as TGTGCCAGCTCACCAGCTTTCGGCACCGGGGAGCTGTTTTTT. The encoded protein is CASSPAFGTGELFF. This rearrangement joins TRBV18 to TRBJ2-2; unclear D gene. Germline CDR1 KGHSH, CDR2 LQKENI. This CDR3 has 14 residues. Between the trimmed V and J ends, which lost 2 bases and 4 bases, there was a span of 8 bases. The variable domain in full, with the rest retrieved from reference TRBV18 and TRBJ2-2, is NAGVMQNPRHLVRRRGQEARLRCSPMKGHSHVYWYRQLPEEGLKFMVYLQKENIIDESGMPKERFSAEFPKEGPSILRIQQVVRGDSAAYFCASSPAFGTGELFFGEGSRLTVL.

The chain carries TRBV7-8 and TRBJ2-7, with TRBD1 matching over 8 bases. Looked up from germline, CDR1 is SGHVS and CDR2 is FQNEAQ. The CDR3 extends over 14 amino acids. V gave up 5 bases and J gave up 5 bases; unmatched junction bases: 8. The CDR3, as DNA: TGTGCCAGCAGCCGAGGGACAGGCCCTAACGAGCAGTACTTC. This codes for CASSRGTGPNEQYF.

This clonotype was detected ten times or more. V usage is TRBV4-3 and J usage is TRBJ2-5; the D is unclear. The CDR3 loop spans 13 amino acids. Germline V gives CDR1 LGHNA, CDR2 YSLEER. V dropped 1 base and J dropped 3 bases, with 6 bases sitting between them. This CDR3 reads CASSQGLKETQYF. The CDR3 region has the DNA TGCGCCAGCAGCCAAGGGCTAAAAGAGACCCAGTACTTC.

V and J are TRBV11-2 and TRBJ1-4; D remains unclear. The ends were cut back, 5 bases at V and 0 bases at J, with 13 bases in the middle. The CDR3 is 16 amino acids. The germline CDR1 and CDR2 sequences are SGHAT and FQNNGV. The CDR3 protein is CASSGGRMATNEKLFF. As DNA, the CDR3 is TGTGCCAGCAGCGGAGGACGGATGGCAACTAATGAAAAACTGTTTTTT.

This clonotype was counted between two and nine times. The J gene is TRBJ1-2, the V gene TRBV29-1; D perhaps matches TRBD1 (5 bases). Between the trimmed V and J ends, which lost 0 bases and 4 bases, there was a span of 12 bases. The CDR3 spans 14 residues. The germline V gene encodes CDR1 SQVTM and CDR2 ANQGSEA. CDR3 loop: CSVEDRRGGYGYTF. The CDR3 coding sequence is TGCAGCGTTGAAGATCGGCGGGGCGGCTATGGCTACACCTTC.

This clonotype has more than one count but fewer than ten. The chain has TRBV5-1 and TRBJ1-1, with TRBD1 matching 7 bases. From germline, CDR1 is SGHRS and CDR2 YFSETQ. Trimming took 7 bases from V and 1 from J; bases not matched to a gene: 4. This CDR3 comprises 13 residues. The CDR3 protein is CASGGQSNTEAFF. CDR3 coding DNA: TGCGCCAGCGGGGGACAGTCGAACACTGAAGCTTTCTTT.

The V and J genes are TRBV20-1 and TRBJ2-5; 7 bases fit TRBD1. CDR1 and CDR2 (germline): DFQATT, SNEGSKA (reference sequence). The V gene end was trimmed by 3 bases and the J gene end by 2 bases; junction bases not matched to a gene: 6. The CDR3 covers 14 residues. CDR3 DNA: TGCAGTGCTAGCGCCAGGGGGATTCAAGAGACCCAGTACTTC. This gives the protein CSASARGIQETQYF.